The source of this T cell receptor (beta chain) is a study of early T cells in non-severe SARS-CoV-2 infection. TCRdb processed the 5' RACE reads anew with MiXCR; each CDR3 protein has one entry. The sample has approximately 62,000 distinct CDR3 sequences; under 15% are singletons. This clonotype has at least ten counts. This CDR3 is built from 16 residues. The germline V and J ends were trimmed by 1 base and 1 base, with 10 bases remaining between them. Germline lookup yields CDR1 KGHSH and CDR2 LQKENI. The rearrangement joins TRBV18 to TRBJ2-2; D possibly corresponds to TRBD1 (5 bases). This receptor was obtained from an adult who was a healthcare worker with PCR-confirmed SARS-CoV-2 infection or an uninfected control (not recorded which). Sequenced material: whole blood. CDR3 nucleotide sequence: TGTGCCAGCTCACCACTGACAGACCTGAACACCGGGGAGCTGTTTTTT. Its translation: CASSPLTDLNTGELFF.